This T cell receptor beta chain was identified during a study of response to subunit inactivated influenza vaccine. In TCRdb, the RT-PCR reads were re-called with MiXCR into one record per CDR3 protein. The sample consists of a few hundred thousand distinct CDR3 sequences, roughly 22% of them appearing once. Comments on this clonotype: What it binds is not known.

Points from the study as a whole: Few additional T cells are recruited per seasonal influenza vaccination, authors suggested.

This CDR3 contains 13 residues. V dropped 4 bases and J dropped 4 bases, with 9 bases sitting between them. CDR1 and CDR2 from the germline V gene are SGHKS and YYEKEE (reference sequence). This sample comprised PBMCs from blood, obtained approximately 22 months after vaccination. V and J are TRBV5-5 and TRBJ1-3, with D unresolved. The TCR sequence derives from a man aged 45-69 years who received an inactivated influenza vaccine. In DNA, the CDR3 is TGTGCCAGCAGCCAGCCGGGCGGAAACACCATATATTTT. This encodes CASSQPGGNTIYF.